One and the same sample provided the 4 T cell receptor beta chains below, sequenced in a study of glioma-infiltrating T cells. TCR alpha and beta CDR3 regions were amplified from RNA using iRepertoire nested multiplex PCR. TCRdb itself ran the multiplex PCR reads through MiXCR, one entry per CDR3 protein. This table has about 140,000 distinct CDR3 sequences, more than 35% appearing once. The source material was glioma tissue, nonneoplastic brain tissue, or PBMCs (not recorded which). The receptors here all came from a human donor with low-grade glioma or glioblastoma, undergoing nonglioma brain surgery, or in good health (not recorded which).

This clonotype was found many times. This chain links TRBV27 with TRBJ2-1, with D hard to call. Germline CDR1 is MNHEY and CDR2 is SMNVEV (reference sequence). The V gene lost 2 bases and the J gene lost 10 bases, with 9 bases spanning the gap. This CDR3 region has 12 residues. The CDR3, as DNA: TGTGCCAGCAGTTTAATTGGTCACGAGCAGTTCTTC. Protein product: CASSLIGHEQFF.

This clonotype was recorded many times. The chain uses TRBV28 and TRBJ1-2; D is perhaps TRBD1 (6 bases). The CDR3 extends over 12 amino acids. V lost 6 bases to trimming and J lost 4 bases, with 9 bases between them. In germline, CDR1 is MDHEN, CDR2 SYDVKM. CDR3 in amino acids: CASRDRLYGYTF. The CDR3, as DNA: TGTGCCAGCAGGGACAGACTCTATGGCTACACCTTC.

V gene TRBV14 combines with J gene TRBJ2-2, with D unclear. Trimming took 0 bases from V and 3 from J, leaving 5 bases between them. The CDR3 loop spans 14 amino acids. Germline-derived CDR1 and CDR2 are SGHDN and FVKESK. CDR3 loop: CASSQDYYTGELFF. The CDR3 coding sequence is TGTGCCAGCAGCCAAGATTACTACACCGGGGAGCTGTTTTTT.

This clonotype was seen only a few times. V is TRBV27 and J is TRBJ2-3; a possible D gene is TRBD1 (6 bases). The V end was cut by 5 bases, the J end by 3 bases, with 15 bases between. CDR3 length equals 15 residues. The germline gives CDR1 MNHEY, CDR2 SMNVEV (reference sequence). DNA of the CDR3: TGTGCCAGCAGTCTCGGGACACCGGATACAGATACGCAGTATTTT. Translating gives CASSLGTPDTDTQYF.